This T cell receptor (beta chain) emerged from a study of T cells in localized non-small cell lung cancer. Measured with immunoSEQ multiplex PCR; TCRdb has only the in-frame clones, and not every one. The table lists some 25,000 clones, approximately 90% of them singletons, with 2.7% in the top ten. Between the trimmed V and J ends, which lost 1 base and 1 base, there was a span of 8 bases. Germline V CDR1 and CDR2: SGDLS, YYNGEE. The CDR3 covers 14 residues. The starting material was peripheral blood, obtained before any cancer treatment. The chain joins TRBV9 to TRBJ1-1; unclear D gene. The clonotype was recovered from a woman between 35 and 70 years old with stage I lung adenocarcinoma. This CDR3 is CASSVTPQNTEAFF. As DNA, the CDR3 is TGTGCCAGCAGCGTAACGCCTCAGAACACTGAAGCTTTCTTT.